Listed below are T cell receptor beta chains from one sample, sequenced in a study of T-cell memory formation after mild COVID-19. TCRdb re-called the 5' RACE reads with MiXCR, one entry per CDR3 protein. Of some 160,000 distinct CDR3 sequences listed, 13% are singletons. Source material: PBMCs or a T cell subset sorted from them (not recorded which). Every receptor here comes from a man aged 18 to 29 who had mild COVID-19 (a few samples of this study predate the infection). Cell type and time point are not known. Both conserved end residues are trimmed from each CDR3.

v_gene: TRBV5-1
CDR3aa: ASSLEGPQF

v_gene: TRBV7-2
CDR3aa: ASSLGPVPGNTIY

v_gene: TRBV7-2
CDR3aa: ASSLEVSYEQY

v_gene: TRBV2
CDR3aa: ASSAAYRSNQPQH

v_gene: TRBV5-1
CDR3aa: ASSPRDQGSPLH

v_gene: TRBV28
CDR3aa: ASMGSLLTGELF

v_gene: TRBV7-9
CDR3aa: ASSLVGVEQY

v_gene: TRBV4-1
CDR3aa: ASSQEVAVTGELF

v_gene: TRBV7-9
CDR3aa: ASSTAGIRGGNEQF

v_gene: TRBV6-5
CDR3aa: ASSYYGFKT

v_gene: TRBV7-3
CDR3aa: ASSTGTHGTGELF

v_gene: TRBV10-3
CDR3aa: AISESGDQPQH

v_gene: TRBV25-1
CDR3aa: ASSPVERNTGELF

v_gene: TRBV5-1
CDR3aa: ASSLVVAGIETQY

v_gene: TRBV29-1
CDR3aa: SVAGARDTQY

v_gene: TRBV7-9
CDR3aa: ASRKRETMNTEAF

v_gene: TRBV12-3/TRBV12-4
CDR3aa: ASSKTSPVRQTQY

v_gene: TRBV4-1
CDR3aa: ASSQEVTGNEKLF

v_gene: TRBV15
CDR3aa: ATSGTGTNQPQH

v_gene: TRBV5-1
CDR3aa: ASSLAGSSGNTIY

v_gene: TRBV18
CDR3aa: ASSPMNPAGGPYEQY

v_gene: TRBV29-1
CDR3aa: SVGAASTDTQY

v_gene: TRBV5-5
CDR3aa: ASSSREQDGNYGYT

v_gene: TRBV6-2/TRBV6-3
CDR3aa: ASSYSDRGQGRYGYT

v_gene: TRBV5-6
CDR3aa: ASTRGSNQPQH

v_gene: TRBV6-5
CDR3aa: ASRRDREGGYT

v_gene: TRBV6-5
CDR3aa: ASSYSPGAAVGETQY

v_gene: TRBV23-1
CDR3aa: ASVDSPGELF

v_gene: TRBV6-5
CDR3aa: ASSPQGSHEQF

v_gene: TRBV20-1
CDR3aa: SARAGGEKLF

v_gene: TRBV7-9
CDR3aa: ASSLLGTGDSEAF

v_gene: TRBV6-1
CDR3aa: ASSGLTSIGELF

v_gene: TRBV7-2
CDR3aa: ASSPVSVRGQPQH

v_gene: TRBV28
CDR3aa: ASSFLDRVAYNEQF

v_gene: TRBV7-2
CDR3aa: ASSTQAKETQY

v_gene: TRBV29-1
CDR3aa: SAGTPTGGAFGYT

v_gene: TRBV7-9
CDR3aa: ASSPRWGLSTDTQY

v_gene: TRBV11-2
CDR3aa: ASSHRRWGAPNEQF

v_gene: TRBV12-3/TRBV12-4
CDR3aa: ASSLRRTNYGYT

v_gene: TRBV20-1
CDR3aa: SARSYANYGYT

v_gene: TRBV6-5
CDR3aa: ASRGGGSDNEQF

v_gene: TRBV18
CDR3aa: ASSTMGARKDTQY

v_gene: TRBV6-5
CDR3aa: ASSSTGRGGYT

v_gene: TRBV5-1
CDR3aa: ASSAGVFGEQF

v_gene: TRBV12-3/TRBV12-4
CDR3aa: ASKLQQTQY

v_gene: TRBV5-1
CDR3aa: ASSPQGAPTEAF

v_gene: TRBV24-1
CDR3aa: ATSWADNQPQH

v_gene: TRBV12-3/TRBV12-4
CDR3aa: ASSLVAGRSDTQY

v_gene: TRBV7-2
CDR3aa: ASSPSGGDYEQY

v_gene: TRBV20-1
CDR3aa: SARVHGRGGLNTEAF

v_gene: TRBV4-3
CDR3aa: ASSSLRSGGELF

v_gene: TRBV6-2/TRBV6-3
CDR3aa: ASSYLGAARDTEAF

v_gene: TRBV5-4
CDR3aa: ASSMQGADGELF

v_gene: TRBV7-9
CDR3aa: ASSFDPKGTYYT

v_gene: TRBV15
CDR3aa: ATSRGLARAGELF